The next 17 T cell receptor beta chains were all read from a single sample in a study of beta chain features in type 1 diabetes. The sequenced template was cDNA made from the entire isolated RNA. This table comes from immunoSEQ multiplex PCR, and its TCRdb copy is limited to in-frame clones, with some not included. The table includes a few hundred thousand clones, about 16% detected once. The material sequenced was naive CD4+ T cells from blood. Source of these receptors: a woman aged 18 to 35 in good health.

The V call is TRBV27, the J call TRBJ2-5; possible D gene TRBD1, 6 bases. CDR1 is MNHEY and CDR2 is SMNVEV in the germline V gene (reference sequence). Trimming took 5 bases from V and 3 from J, leaving 13 bases between them. This CDR3 has 14 amino acids. The CDR3 coding sequence is TGTGCCAGCAGTCCTTACAGGGTGGAAGAGACCCAGTACTTC. This sequence encodes CASSPYRVEETQYF.

This rearrangement joins TRBV15 to TRBJ1-5; maybe TRBD1 (6 bases). The CDR3 runs to 15 residues. Trimming pared 2 bases from V and 6 bases from J, leaving 14 bases between. Germline V gene data show CDR1 as LNHNV and CDR2 as YYDKDF (reference sequence). The CDR3 bases are TGTGCCACCAGCAGACCTTGGACAGATATTCAGCCCCAGCATTTT. This gives the protein CATSRPWTDIQPQHF.

The rearrangement uses TRBV28 and TRBJ2-6, with 7 bases that match TRBD2. This CDR3 has 18 amino acids. Germline assignment: CDR1 MDHEN and CDR2 SYDVKM. After removal of 6 bases from V and 0 bases from J, the junction contained 11 bases not matched to a gene. CDR3 residues: CASSPWVAGISGANVLTF. The CDR3 DNA reads as TGTGCCAGCAGCCCGTGGGTAGCGGGCATCTCTGGGGCCAACGTCCTGACTTTC.

The chain has TRBV2 and TRBJ2-3; 9 bases line up with TRBD1. Per the germline V gene, CDR1 is SNHLY and CDR2 is FYNNEI. The trim removed 6 bases at V and 3 bases at J, leaving 7 bases unmatched. CDR3 length equals 15 residues. The CDR3 sequence: CASRDPGQGTDTQYF. The CDR3 coding sequence is TGTGCCAGCAGAGATCCGGGACAGGGAACAGATACGCAGTATTTT.

This clone has only a few counts. The rearrangement joins TRBV5-4 to TRBJ1-5; tentative D call: TRBD1 (6 bases). V lost 8 bases to trimming and J lost 0 bases, with 12 bases between them. In germline, CDR1 is SGHNT, CDR2 YYREEE (reference sequence). The CDR3 has 14 amino acids. This chain's CDR3 is CARIGDISNQPQHF. CDR3 DNA: TGTGCCAGGATCGGGGACATTAGCAATCAGCCCCAGCATTTT.

V gene TRBV30 combines with J gene TRBJ2-5; the match to TRBD1 covers 8 bases. This CDR3 spans 13 amino acids. CDR1 and CDR2 (germline): GTSNPN, SVGIG (reference sequence). V was pared by 5 bases and J by 4 bases, with 6 bases of the junction left unmatched. Written as DNA, the CDR3 is TGTGCCTGGGACCAGGGGGCCGGAGAGACCCAGTACTTC. It codes for CAWDQGAGETQYF.

This clone appeared a few times. In the same sample, other DNA sequences code for this CDR3. The rearrangement links TRBV7-9 to TRBJ1-1; perhaps TRBD1 as D (6 bases). This CDR3 has 14 amino acids. Per germline, CDR1 SEHNR and CDR2 FQNEAQ (reference sequence). V lost 2 bases and J lost 1, with 8 bases in between. CDR3: CASSLQGPNTEAFF. Written as DNA, the CDR3 is TGTGCCAGCAGCTTACAGGGGCCGAACACTGAAGCTTTCTTT.

The chain combines TRBV28 with TRBJ2-7; TRBD1 agrees at 7 bases. The J segment lost 2 bases and the V segment lost 5 bases, leaving 9 bases of the junction unmatched. This CDR3 region has 15 residues. Germline CDR1 reads MDHEN; CDR2 reads SYDVKM. The CDR3 loop is CASSQSGTAAYEQYF. The DNA of the CDR3 is TGTGCCAGCAGTCAATCCGGGACAGCCGCCTACGAGCAGTACTTC.

This clone was detected a few times. This chain joins TRBV11-1 and TRBJ2-5; D perhaps matches TRBD1 (6 bases). Between the trimmed V and J ends, which lost 1 base and 2 bases, there was a span of 8 bases. Germline V gives CDR1 SGHAT, CDR2 FQDESV (reference sequence). This CDR3 has 14 residues. The CDR3 DNA reads TGTGCCAGCAGCTTAGGGACAGCTCAAGAGACCCAGTACTTC. Its translation: CASSLGTAQETQYF.

The rearrangement joins TRBV23-1 to TRBJ2-7; a possible D gene is TRBD1 (6 bases). TRBV23-1 carries the ORF label, with uncertain function. V shed 5 bases and J shed 6 bases, with 17 bases lying between them. There are 14 residues in the CDR3. CDR3 residues: CASSDILGQREQYF. The CDR3 region has the DNA TGCGCCAGCAGTGATATACTTGGACAGCGCGAGCAGTACTTC.

The chain uses TRBV5-1 and TRBJ1-4; D ambiguous. Germline V gives CDR1 SGHRS, CDR2 YFSETQ. Trimming shortened V by 1 base and J by 8 bases, and 9 bases separated the two germline ends. This CDR3 has 13 amino acids. The CDR3 sequence: CASSLRHSEKLFF. In nucleotides, the CDR3 is TGCGCCAGCAGCTTGCGACACTCAGAAAAACTGTTTTTT.

Concerning this clone: The CDR3 end shows no conserved phenylalanine or tryptophan, and so a read error is likely. The DNA is left out, because the CDR3 cannot be placed on it with certainty; the CDR3 is given as TCRdb lists it. The rearrangement uses TRBV6-1 and TRBJ1-2. Termini included, the CDR3 measures 12 amino acids. Germline V lookup: CDR1 MNHNS, CDR2 SASEGT. This CDR3 reads CASSEALRRGRY.

The J gene is TRBJ1-5, the V gene TRBV15, with a possible D match to TRBD1 (6 bases). Trimming cost V 5 bases and J 8 bases, with 10 bases left between them. Germline CDR1 reads LNHNV; CDR2 reads YYDKDF (reference sequence). The CDR3 has 12 amino acids. The CDR3 here is CATSWKGEPQHF. DNA for the CDR3: TGTGCCACCAGCTGGAAGGGGGAGCCCCAGCATTTT.

This chain links TRBV6-6 with TRBJ2-1, with 7 bases fitting TRBD1. V trimming: 0 bases; J trimming: 9 bases; junction bases outside the gene matches: 5. CDR3 length: 14 residues. The germline V gene encodes CDR1 MNHNY and CDR2 SVGAGI (reference sequence). The CDR3 DNA reads TGTGCCAGCAGTTACTCTGAAGGGGGCAGTGAGCAGTTCTTC. As protein: CASSYSEGGSEQFF.

The chain links TRBV18 to TRBJ2-2; 8 bases line up with TRBD2. The CDR3 sequence is 16 residues long. Per the germline V gene, CDR1 is KGHSH and CDR2 is LQKENI. The junction had 8 bases not matched to a gene; V was cut back by 3 bases and J by 5 bases. CDR3 sequence: CASSPPGGARTGELFF. CDR3 nucleotides: TGTGCCAGCTCACCTCCCGGGGGGGCGCGAACCGGGGAGCTGTTTTTT.

As DNA, the CDR3 is TGTGCCAGCAGCCAACGGTCGGGAGGGGGTGAGCAGTTCTTC. Protein: CASSQRSGGGEQFF. The genes are TRBV14 and TRBJ2-1; 8 nucleotides agree with TRBD2. The ends lost 2 bases at V and 9 bases at J; junction bases unmatched: 6. Per the germline V gene, CDR1 is SGHDN and CDR2 is FVKESK. This CDR3 region has 14 residues. The full variable domain, in which reference TRBV14 and TRBJ2-1 provide the parts outside the CDR3, is EAGVTQFPSHSVIEKGQTVTLRCDPISGHDNLYWYRRVMGKEIKFLLHFVKESKQDESGMPNNRFLAERTGGTYSTLKVQPAELEDSGVYFCASSQRSGGGEQFFGPGTRLTVL.

This clone has only a few counts. This sequence joins TRBV29-1 and TRBJ2-1; TRBD1 agrees at 9 bases. CDR1 and CDR2 (germline): SQVTM, ANQGSEA. V gave up 7 bases and J gave up 6 bases; unmatched junction bases: 10. CDR3 length: 14 amino acids. The CDR3 is CSASPGQGLNEQFF. CDR3 sequence (DNA): TGCAGCGCCTCACCGGGACAGGGTCTCAATGAGCAGTTCTTC.